Sequencing of this T cell receptor beta chain was carried out in a study of T cell repertoires in cytomegalovirus infection. Study details: A matching HLA type, together with CMV infection, was signaled by public TCR beta signatures.

Using its own MiXCR run on the reads, TCRdb lists one record per CDR3 protein. The profile shows around 740,000 distinct CDR3 sequences, 35% of them singletons. The CDR3 has 16 amino acids. Deletions cut 2 bases from V and 1 base from J, with 9 bases between. Whole-study results and caveats: HLA-C-restricted, CMV-specific TCR beta clonotypes were dominant ex vivo. Of the TCR beta families, the public ones yielded a cumulative frequency that identified carriers of CMV plus the relevant HLA.

This clonotype was recorded once. Its matching antigen is unknown. The receptor's source is a human donor in good health (CMV status not recorded). Some clones in this sample may be carry-over from other donors' samples. The J gene is TRBJ2-6, the V gene TRBV12-3 or TRBV12-4, with D perhaps TRBD1 (5 bases). Sequenced: PBMCs. This CDR3 reads CASSLRPGSGANVLTF. CDR3 nucleotide sequence: TGTGCCAGCAGTTTACGGCCAGGGTCTGGGGCCAACGTCCTGACTTTC.